This T cell receptor beta chain stems from a study of blood T cells in healthy people across ages. This clonotype was seen a few times. V was trimmed by 7 bases and J by 0 bases, leaving 15 bases between them. The CDR3 extends over 15 amino acids. Germline loops: CDR1 SGHAT, CDR2 FQNNGV. Then a second PCR, running about 6 to 11 cycles, was carried out with a sample-barcoded 5' primer and a J-beta primer mix. TCRdb processed the 5' RACE reads anew with MiXCR; each CDR3 protein has one entry. This sample has around 1,800,000 distinct CDR3 sequences, with around 42% found just once. The rearrangement links TRBV11-2 to TRBJ2-5; TRBD1 might be the D (6 bases). The sequencing input was blood. The source of this sequence is a human donor in good health. CDR3 sequence (DNA): TGTGCCAGCAAATTAGGACAGCAAAACCAAGAGACCCAGTACTTC. This sequence encodes CASKLGQQNQETQYF. Supplemented by reference TRBV11-2 and TRBJ2-5, the full variable domain reads EAGVAQSPRYKIIEKRQSVAFWCNPISGHATLYWYQQILGQGPKLLIQFQNNGVVDDSQLPKDRFSAERLKGVDSTLKIQPAKLEDSAVYLCASKLGQQNQETQYFGPGTRLLVL.